This is a list of T cell receptor beta chains from one sample in a study of prognosis after radiotherapy for stage I lung cancer. TCRdb analysed the multiplex PCR reads with MiXCR anew, one entry per CDR3 protein. This sample has roughly 23,000 distinct CDR3 sequences; roughly 43% occur once, and the top ten carry 30% to 40%. Specimen: PBMCs, collected before or after stereotactic body radiation therapy (not recorded which). The receptors come from a donor aged 50 or older with non-small cell lung cancer. CDR3s include the opening cysteine and the closing phenylalanine or tryptophan. The D gene is left open where the match is weak. A clone size is listed for some rows: how often the clone was seen (once, few, many), or a class if it is expanded.

D gene	clone size	CDR3 length	V gene	J gene	CDR3 DNA	CDR3 protein
-	many	11	TRBV5-1	TRBJ2-5	TGCGCCAGCAGCTTCCAAGAGACCCAGTACTTC	CASSFQETQYF
TRBD1	once	15	TRBV7-3	TRBJ1-1	TGTGCCAGCAGCACAACAGGGGGCTGCGTCACTGAAGCTTTCTTT	CASSTTGGCVTEAFF
-	many	15	TRBV7-7	TRBJ2-1	TGTGCCAGCAGCTCGGGGGCAGGGGGACACAATGAGCAGTTCTTC	CASSSGAGGHNEQFF
-	few	16	TRBV20-1	TRBJ2-1	TGCAGTGCTAGAGATTGGGTGACTAGCTCCTACAATGAGCAGTTCTTC	CSARDWVTSSYNEQFF
-	many	16	TRBV30	TRBJ2-7	TGTGCCTGGAGCCAAAAGCCGGGCAGGGGTACCTACGAGCAGTACTTC	CAWSQKPGRGTYEQYF
-	many	12	TRBV7-6	TRBJ1-4	TGTGCCAGCAGCCAATTGGGAGGAAAACTGTTTTTT	CASSQLGGKLFF
-	-	14	TRBV27	TRBJ1-5	TGTGCCAGCAGACTACAGGGAAATGGCCAGCCCCAGCATTTT	CASRLQGNGQPQHF
-	many	12	TRBV5-5	TRBJ2-3	TGTGCCAGCAGCTTGAGGACAGATACGCAGTATTTT	CASSLRTDTQYF
-	-	13	TRBV6-2/TRBV6-3	TRBJ2-6	TGTGCCAGCCAGCTCTCTGTGGCCAACGTCCTGACTTTC	CASQLSVANVLTF
-	-	10	TRBV20-1	TRBJ2-1	TGCAGTGCGTCTGACAATGAGCAGTTCTTC	CSASDNEQFF
TRBD1	medium-sized	11	TRBV12-3/TRBV12-4	TRBJ1-1	TGTGCCAGCAGCAGGGGGACTGAAGCTTTCTTT	CASSRGTEAFF
-	many	13	TRBV20-1	TRBJ1-1	TGCAGTGCCCCCAAACAAGTGAACACTGAAGCTTTCTTT	CSAPKQVNTEAFF
-	once	14	TRBV6-2/TRBV6-3	TRBJ1-6	TGTGCCGCTAGAAACTGGGTACTAGGTTCACCCCTCCACTTT	CAARNWVLGSPLHF
-	-	18	TRBV6-2/TRBV6-3	TRBJ2-6	TGTGCCAGCAGTTCACGGGACATCTCAGATTCTGGGGCCAACTTCCTGACTTTC	CASSSRDISDSGANFLTF
TRBD1	-	15	TRBV6-1	TRBJ1-6	TGTGCCAGCAGTGCCGGGACAGGCCTTAATTCACCCCTCCACTTT	CASSAGTGLNSPLHF
TRBD1	-	15	TRBV24-1	TRBJ2-3	TGTGCCACCAGTGACTCGACAGGGTACACAGATACGCAGTATTTT	CATSDSTGYTDTQYF
-	once	13	TRBV15	TRBJ2-7	TGTGCCACCAGCAGAGACGAAGTCTCCTACCGGTACTTC	CATSRDEVSYRYF
TRBD1	-	19	TRBV5-6	TRBJ2-5	TGTGCCAGCAGACCCCCTTGGGACAGATTCTATTCAAGCCAAGAGACCCAGTACTTC	CASRPPWDRFYSSQETQYF
-	few	16	TRBV7-6	TRBJ2-7	TGTGCCAGCAGCTTATATGGGGGTCTACGACCTCGGGAGCAGTACTTC	CASSLYGGLRPREQYF
TRBD1	medium-sized	13	TRBV28	TRBJ1-2	TGTGCCAGCAGTAACTCAGGGGGCAATGGCTACACCTTC	CASSNSGGNGYTF
-	-	12	TRBV6-2/TRBV6-3	TRBJ2-7	TGTGCCAGCAGTGTATCGGTCGGCTATCAGTACTTC	CASSVSVGYQYF
-	-	17	TRBV6-2/TRBV6-3	TRBJ1-3	TGTGCCAGCAGTCCAGCGTGTTTCTACAGCTCTGGAAACACCATATATTTT	CASSPACFYSSGNTIYF
TRBD2	-	16	TRBV27	TRBJ2-2	TGTGCCAGCAGTATGCTAGCGGGAGCGGGCACCGGGGAGCTGTTTTTT	CASSMLAGAGTGELFF
TRBD1	-	15	TRBV7-2	TRBJ1-5	TGTGCCAGCAGCTTAGTACAGGGGATGTCTCAGCCCCATCATTTT	CASSLVQGMSQPHHF
-	-	13	TRBV6-2/TRBV6-3	TRBJ2-3	TGCGCCAGCAGATGGCCCCCGGCGGATACGCAGTATTTT	CASRWPPADTQYF